The sequence of this TCR beta chain was determined in a study of T cell changes during pregnancy in multiple sclerosis. The repertoire was sequenced with immunoSEQ multiplex PCR; TCRdb's copy has only in-frame clones and lacks some. The sample contains about 86,000 clones, around 90% of which appear only once. The CDR3 extends over 14 amino acids. Germline lookup yields CDR1 SGHRS and CDR2 YFSETQ. Trimming shortened V by 4 bases and J by 0 bases, and 10 bases separated the two germline ends. Specimen: peripheral blood, collected in the first trimester of pregnancy. This chain joins TRBV5-1 and TRBJ1-1; D unresolved. This TCR was sampled from a female donor in good health, enrolled as a control in a pregnancy study. The CDR3 coding sequence is TGCGCCAGCAGCGGTGGAGGCCTGAACACTGAAGCTTTCTTT. Protein: CASSGGGLNTEAFF.